This TCR beta chain was identified during a study of Graves' ophthalmopathy and Graves' hyperthyroidism. About the study: Untreated patients at initial diagnosis provided peripheral blood.

Amplification of TCR beta CDR3 regions used RNA transcripts. First-round RT-PCR relied on HTBI primers, and a second-round multiplex PCR came next. In TCRdb, the multiplex PCR reads were re-called with MiXCR into one record per CDR3 protein. The repertoire holds 740,000 or so distinct CDR3 sequences, with roughly 41% as singletons. This clonotype was picked up a small number of times. Orbital computed tomography and thyroid ultrasound, along with TRAb, serum thyroxine and clinical symptoms, underpinned diagnosis. V was clipped by 5 bases and J by 4 bases; unmatched bases: 6. Germline loops: CDR1 SGHTA, CDR2 FQGNSA. The CDR3 runs 14 residues.

Source material: peripheral blood. This chain connects TRBV7-2 to TRBJ1-2, with 8 bases fitting TRBD1. The sequence derives from an adult man with Graves' ophthalmopathy. The CDR3 is CASSNAGTGYGYTF. In DNA form, the CDR3 reads TGTGCCAGCAGCAACGCCGGGACAGGCTATGGCTACACCTTC.